The 20 T cell receptor beta chains below were found in one sample sequenced in a study of T cells in Graves' hyperthyroidism and ophthalmopathy. Researchers took RNA transcripts and amplified the TCR beta CDR3 regions from them. HTBI primers were the set used in a first-round RT-PCR of the TCR CDR3. TCRdb re-derived calls from the multiplex PCR reads in MiXCR, one entry per CDR3 protein. The repertoire holds about half a million distinct CDR3 sequences, with 15% to 20% as singletons. The source material was blood. The receptor set was obtained from a woman aged 25 to 45 with Graves' ophthalmopathy.

This clonotype has a handful of counts. The chain joins TRBV4-3 to TRBJ2-1; 10 bases are shared with TRBD1. CDR1 and CDR2 from the germline V gene are LGHNA and YSLEER. The CDR3 consists of 18 residues. The V gene end was trimmed by 0 bases and the J gene end by 3 bases; junction bases not matched to a gene: 8. The CDR3 DNA is TGCGCCAGCAGCCAAGACCTACCCCGGACAGGGGGCTACAATGAGCAGTTCTTC. Translation: CASSQDLPRTGGYNEQFF.

A few counts support this clonotype. The chain carries TRBV20-1 and TRBJ2-1, with D possibly being TRBD1 (6 bases). The ends were cut back, 5 bases at V and 1 base at J, with 12 bases in the middle. From germline, CDR1 is DFQATT and CDR2 SNEGSKA (reference sequence). The CDR3 runs to 14 residues. The CDR3 protein is CSAGGDISYNEQFF. CDR3 coding DNA: TGCAGTGCTGGTGGGGACATTTCCTACAATGAGCAGTTCTTC.

The chain employs TRBV9 and TRBJ1-4, with a tentative D call TRBD1 (6 bases). With 0 bases removed from V and 5 bases from J, the gap between germline ends came to 11 bases. CDR3 size: 15 residues. CDR1 SGDLS and CDR2 YYNGEE come from the germline V gene. CDR3 protein: CASSVGGQQNEKLFF. The CDR3 bases are TGTGCCAGCAGCGTAGGAGGACAGCAAAATGAAAAACTGTTTTTT.

This clonotype has at least ten counts. The V call is TRBV30, the J call TRBJ1-5; maybe TRBD1 (5 bases). Trimming removed 0 bases from V and 2 bases from J, with 11 bases in between. In germline, CDR1 is GTSNPN, CDR2 SVGIG (reference sequence). The CDR3 has 15 residues. CDR3: CAWSVPGVGNQPQHF. The CDR3 DNA reads TGTGCCTGGAGTGTACCGGGGGTTGGCAATCAGCCCCAGCATTTT.

The V and J genes are TRBV5-1 and TRBJ2-1; no clear D. V was cut by 0 bases and J by 2 bases, with 12 bases left in between. The CDR3 totals 16 residues. The V gene's germline CDR1 is SGHRS and CDR2 YFSETQ. CDR3 nucleotides: TGCGCCAGCAGCTTGGGGGTCTCGAGCCCCTACAATGAGCAGTTCTTC. Amino acids: CASSLGVSSPYNEQFF.

Ten or more counts support this clonotype. The gene calls are TRBV4-1 and TRBJ2-7; TRBD2 matches 7 bases. This CDR3 comprises 14 residues. In germline, CDR1 is MGHRA, CDR2 YSYEKL. V shed 2 bases and J 5 bases; nucleotides not matched to a gene: 6. DNA of the CDR3: TGCGCCAGCAGCCAAAGCGGGATAAGGGACGAGCAGTACTTC. Its protein is CASSQSGIRDEQYF.

CDR3 sequence (DNA): TGTGCCATCAAGTGGGGCTCCGGGGAGCTGTTTTTT. Encoded protein: CAIKWGSGELFF. The J gene is TRBJ2-2, the V gene TRBV10-3, with D possibly TRBD1 on 5 matching bases. V was pared by 7 bases and J by 6 bases, with 9 bases between. The CDR3 runs to 12 residues. The germline V gene has CDR1 ENHRY and CDR2 SYGVKD.

This clonotype was seen repeatedly, ten times or more. The rearrangement links TRBV28 to TRBJ2-7; 9 positions match TRBD1. The CDR3 extends over 15 amino acids. The J segment lost 5 bases and the V segment lost 2 bases, leaving 7 bases of the junction unmatched. Germline V gives CDR1 MDHEN, CDR2 SYDVKM. The CDR3 coding sequence is TGTGCCAGCAGTTTACCGGGACAGGGTTCGGACGAGCAGTACTTC. Translated, it gives CASSLPGQGSDEQYF.

This clonotype appeared a few times. Here the CDR3 DNA reads TGCAGTGCTAGGGGAACAGGGGGCGGGTATGGCTACACCTTC. This codes for CSARGTGGGYGYTF. The V gene is TRBV20-1, the J gene TRBJ1-2, with TRBD1 matching over 9 bases. The CDR3 extends over 14 amino acids. CDR1 is DFQATT, CDR2 SNEGSKA, per germline (reference sequence). The ends lost 3 bases at V and 5 bases at J; junction bases unmatched: 7.

J is TRBJ1-1 and V is TRBV12-5; the D is unclear. The V end lost 1 base, the J end lost 1 base, and 4 bases lay between the germline ends. Per germline, CDR1 LGHNT and CDR2 FRNRAP. This CDR3 has 13 residues. Here the CDR3 reads CASGLGSNTEAFF. The CDR3 DNA reads as TGTGCTAGTGGTTTGGGGTCGAACACTGAAGCTTTCTTT.

V is TRBV19 and J is TRBJ2-7; maybe TRBD1 (5 bases). CDR3 length: 13 residues. Germline V gene sequence: CDR1 LNHDA, CDR2 SQIVND (reference sequence). V shed 4 bases and J shed 3 bases, with 10 bases lying between them. In nucleotides, the CDR3 is TGTGCCAGTAGTAAGACAGAAAACTACGAGCAGTACTTC. Its protein is CASSKTENYEQYF.

This clonotype was observed many times. This sequence joins TRBV28 and TRBJ1-5; possible D gene TRBD1, 5 bases. This CDR3 comprises 13 residues. Germline CDR1 is MDHEN and CDR2 is SYDVKM. V shed 3 bases and J shed 7 bases, with 10 bases lying between them. This chain's CDR3 is CASSFRGDQPQHF. The CDR3 DNA reads as TGTGCCAGCAGTTTTAGGGGTGACCAGCCCCAGCATTTT. The full variable domain, rest sourced from reference TRBV28 and TRBJ1-5, is DVKVTQSSRYLVKRTGEKVFLECVQDMDHENMFWYRQDPGLGLRLIYFSYDVKMKEKGDIPEGYSVSREKKERFSLILESASTNQTSMYLCASSFRGDQPQHFGDGTRLSIL.

This clonotype was seen at least ten times. The V gene is TRBV12-3 or TRBV12-4, the J gene TRBJ2-7, with a tentative D call TRBD2 (5 bases). Trimming took 4 bases from V and 6 from J, leaving 13 bases between them. The CDR3 runs 13 residues. CDR3 sequence reads: CASSYEGLGEQYF. The CDR3 nucleotides read TGTGCCAGCAGTTACGAGGGTCTTGGCGAGCAGTACTTC.

The table lists this clonotype with many counts. V usage is TRBV12-3 or TRBV12-4 and J usage is TRBJ2-7; 7 bases are a match to TRBD2. The CDR3 covers 14 residues. Trimming cost V 6 bases and J 4 bases; bases outside gene matches: 9. The CDR3, as DNA: TGTGCCAGCAGCGATCCCGGACTAGAATACGAGCAGTACTTC. Translating gives CASSDPGLEYEQYF.

This chain uses TRBV15 with TRBJ2-7; D is unresolved. V lost 2 bases and J lost 3, with 11 bases in between. The CDR3 spans 14 residues. Germline CDR1 reads LNHNV; CDR2 reads YYDKDF (reference sequence). The CDR3, as DNA: TGTGCCACCAGCAGACCGTCGATTAGCTACGAGCAGTACTTC. Protein: CATSRPSISYEQYF. The whole variable domain, remainder taken from reference TRBV15 and TRBJ2-7, is DAMVIQNPRYQVTQFGKPVTLSCSQTLNHNVMYWYQQKSSQAPKLLFHYYDKDFNNEADTPDNFQSRRPNTSFCFLDIRSPGLGDTAMYLCATSRPSISYEQYFGPGTRLTVT.

This clonotype has at least ten counts. The V call is TRBV13, the J call TRBJ2-7, with 8 bases aligning to TRBD2. The CDR3 is made up of 16 amino acids. From germline, CDR1 is PRHDT and CDR2 FYEKMQ (reference sequence). Losses at the gene ends were 6 bases for V and 2 bases for J; bases not matched to a gene: 12. The CDR3 coding sequence is TGTGCCAGCAGAAAAACCATCGGGGGGGAACCCTACGAGCAGTACTTC. This codes for CASRKTIGGEPYEQYF.

The chain uses TRBV29-1 and TRBJ2-7, with 9 bases fitting TRBD2. After removal of 6 bases from V and 6 bases from J, the junction contained 6 bases not matched to a gene. This CDR3 has 12 amino acids. CDR1 SQVTM and CDR2 ANQGSEA come from the germline V gene. CDR3 bases: TGCAGCGTCGGCCAAGCGGGAGGCGAGCAGTACTTC. It yields the protein CSVGQAGGEQYF.

As concerns this clonotype: Given the absence of the conserved phenylalanine or tryptophan at the CDR3 end, a read error is likely. This chain links TRBV2 with TRBJ1-6; possibly TRBD1 for D (5 bases). CDR1 and CDR2 (germline): SNHLY, FYNNEI. This CDR3 contains 15 residues. In nucleotides, the CDR3 is TGTGCCGGCAGTGGCTTCGTCCAGGGAAATTCACCCCTCCACCTT. The encoded protein is CAGSGFVQGNSPLHL.

This clonotype was seen repeatedly, ten times or more. The chain carries TRBV20-1 and TRBJ2-1; 7 bases are a match to TRBD2. Germline V CDR1 and CDR2: DFQATT, SNEGSKA (reference sequence). Trimming cost V 3 bases and J 9 bases; bases outside gene matches: 8. The CDR3 has 13 amino acids. The DNA for the CDR3 is TGCAGTGCTAGTACGGGGGAGGGCGGTGAGCAGTTCTTC. Its protein is CSASTGEGGEQFF.

Turning to this clonotype: A much larger clone sits a single nucleotide away, making a read error possible. The V call is TRBV2, the J call TRBJ2-1; D is perhaps TRBD2 (6 bases). The CDR3 runs 14 residues. From germline, CDR1 is SNHLY and CDR2 FYNNEI. Here the CDR3 reads CASGAGPSENGQFF. CDR3 sequence (DNA): TGTGCCAGCGGAGCCGGGCCTAGCGAAAATGGGCAGTTCTTC.